Following are 2 T cell receptor beta chains from one sample sequenced in a study of cytomegalovirus exposure and HLA in healthy donors. The PCR made use of 60 Vbeta and 13 Jbeta primers. Method: immunoSEQ multiplex PCR; TCRdb's copy keeps in-frame clones and lacks some. This table has about 85,000 clones, 80% appearing once. Sequences were obtained from PBMCs. All receptors come from a man in his forties or fifties in good health and CMV-seropositive.

The table lists this clone with a count of one. Here the CDR3 DNA reads TGTGCCAGCAGCCCGACGGGGGGTAGCACCAATGAGCAGTTCTTC. Translating gives CASSPTGGSTNEQFF. The chain is built from TRBV11-3 and TRBJ2-1; the match to TRBD2 covers 7 bases. Trimming at V came to 5 bases and at J to 6 bases, leaving 10 bases not matched to a gene. CDR3 length equals 15 residues. The germline gives CDR1 SGHNT, CDR2 YENEEA.

The rearrangement joins TRBV11-2 to TRBJ2-1; D gene uncertain. Germline-derived CDR1 and CDR2 are SGHAT and FQNNGV. The CDR3 extends over 13 amino acids. Deletions cut 2 bases from V and 5 bases from J, with 7 bases between. CDR3: CASSLSGHNEQFF. CDR3 coding DNA: TGTGCCAGCAGCTTAAGTGGGCACAATGAGCAGTTCTTC.